This entry features one T cell receptor beta chain sequence. Each replicate PCR on the sorted subsets used 200 ng DNA (around 30,000 T cell genomes). Per the study methods: For the immunoSEQ data, sequences were junction-only without quality scores, so filtering differed. The repertoire was sequenced with immunoSEQ multiplex PCR; TCRdb's copy has only in-frame clones and lacks some. V and J calls and clone size are as listed in that table; D and trimming were resolved from the DNA. The sample comprises about 1.5 million clones, roughly 98% of which are singletons, and roughly 0.45% rests with the top ten. These data originate in a study of shared clonotypes between healthy human individuals. Germline V gene sequence: CDR1 SGHAT, CDR2 FQDESV (reference sequence). Trimming removed 5 bases from V and 0 bases from J; junction bases left unmatched: 12. This CDR3 region has 18 residues.

The chain recombines TRBV11-1 with TRBJ2-2; 7 bases agree with TRBD1. The receptor was derived from a young man in good health. Sequencing used naive CD4+ T cells sorted from blood. Subset in this sample: CD45RA+ positively selected. This chain's CDR3 is CASSPRGPILANTGELFF. Written as DNA, the CDR3 is TGTGCCAGCAGCCCTAGGGGGCCGATACTCGCGAACACCGGGGAGCTGTTTTTT.